What follows are 2 T cell receptor beta chains derived from one specimen sequenced in a study of human T cells and chemical hapten exposure. The time point denotes: patch test 3, about 24 weeks after DPC sensitization. Treatment denoted: therapeutic diphenylcyclopropenone sensitization with weekly scalp DPC. TCRdb independently ran MiXCR on the RACE reads; one entry per CDR3 protein. The table includes around 130,000 distinct CDR3 sequences, 11% detected once. The sample in question was whole blood, obtained in connection with sensitization to the hapten diphenylcyclopropenone (DPC). The receptors come from a woman in her forties or fifties with alopecia areata. Some clones in this sample may be carry-over from other donors' samples.

As concerns this clonotype: One junction end disagrees with the germline gene, perhaps due to a read error. The chain has TRBV5-4 and TRBJ1-6, with a tentative D call TRBD1 (6 bases). The CDR3 has 16 amino acids. Germline V gene lookup returns CDR1 SGHNT and CDR2 YYREEE (reference sequence). CDR3 sequence (DNA): TGTGCCAGCAGCCGGGGGGGGGGAGTACAGGGTTCACCCCTCAACTTT. Encoded protein: CASSRGGGVQGSPLNF.

This clonotype was detected only a few times. J is TRBJ2-2 and V is TRBV18; perhaps TRBD1 as D (5 bases). This CDR3 spans 13 amino acids. V lost 6 bases and J lost 3, with 8 bases in between. Per germline, CDR1 KGHSH and CDR2 LQKENI. DNA for the CDR3: TGTGCCAGCTCTGACAGAGACACCGGGGAGCTGTTTTTT. It codes for CASSDRDTGELFF.